The T cell receptor beta chain under discussion was sequenced for a study of long-term antiretroviral therapy in people with HIV. As for the study in general: By about a decade, the earliest samples predate the 2015 immediate-ART recommendation.

This CDR3 is 14 amino acids long. The V end was cut by 4 bases, the J end by 5 bases, with 14 bases between. Germline V gene lookup returns CDR1 SNHLY and CDR2 FYNNEI. Researchers report immunoSEQ v3.0 was run at survey level. It was roughly 40,000-55,000 T-cell genomes per sample that sequencing targeted. TCRdb's copy holds only in-frame clones and misses some; the assay was immunoSEQ multiplex PCR. This table holds over 30,000 clones, roughly 85% found once. This chain joins TRBV2 and TRBJ1-1; D gene uncertain. The receptor's source is a man aged 18-30 years with HIV. This material consisted of unsorted PBMCs, taken 1.1 years after starting antiretroviral therapy. This CDR3 is CASSGTRGLTEAFF. CDR3 sequence (DNA): TGTGCCAGCAGTGGAACTCGCGGTTTGACTGAAGCTTTCTTT.